This T cell receptor beta chain was captured in a study of cytomegalovirus exposure and HLA in healthy donors. PCR amplification relied on 60 Vbeta primers (plus 13 Jbeta primers). The table came from immunoSEQ multiplex PCR; TCRdb's copy has only in-frame clones and leaves some out. The table has about 120,000 clones, 70% to 90% seen once. The CDR3 runs to 16 residues. The material sequenced was PBMCs. The gene calls are TRBV21-1 and TRBJ2-7; the table's TRBD1 call for D was not verified on the DNA. TRBV21-1 is annotated as a pseudogene. The receptor's source is a man aged 40-49 years in good health and CMV-seronegative. The CDR3 spells CASSKKSDRGPYEQYF. The DNA for the CDR3 is TGTGCCAGCAGTAAGAAATCGGACAGGGGCCCCTACGAGCAGTACTTC.